One and the same sample provided the 14 T cell receptor beta chains below, sequenced in a study of blood T cell repertoires in COVID-19 (TCRdb year 2020). Library preparation used the immunoSEQ multiplex PCR assay. The source is immuneACCESS, and TCRdb retained only in-frame sequences with V and J called. Part of the clones is not carried over; for the studies checked, unresolved V genes explain less than half of this, and the remainder is unexplained. Present in this sample are over 200,000 clones, roughly 88% of which were seen just once. The ten largest clonotypes hold approximately 3.5% of the sample. Source material: PBMCs or T cells enriched from blood (not recorded which). The receptors stem from a woman aged 30 to 39 who had been exposed to COVID-19.

The genes are TRBV10-3 and TRBJ2-5, with TRBD1 identical over 7 bases. Germline V gene data show CDR1 as ENHRY and CDR2 as SYGVKD. The CDR3 spans 15 residues. V lost 6 bases to trimming and J lost 1 base; unmatched junction nucleotides: 8. The CDR3, as DNA: TGTGCCATCAGACCGGGACAGAGCCCCCAAGAGACCCAGTACTTC. Translating it yields CAIRPGQSPQETQYF.

CDR3 nucleotides: TGTGCCAGCAGTTACTTTCGCGGGAATGAGCAGTTCTTC. As protein: CASSYFRGNEQFF. The chain uses TRBV6-5 and TRBJ2-1, with D perhaps matching TRBD2 (5 bases). This CDR3 contains 13 residues. Germline CDR1 reads MNHEY; CDR2 reads SVGAGI. V lost 1 base and J 7 bases, leaving 8 bases between the germline ends.

In nucleotides, the CDR3 is TGTGCCAGCAGCTTAAGGGGCGGCGGGGTAGGCACCATATATTTT. The encoded protein is CASSLRGGGVGTIYF. The chain is built from TRBV7-3 and TRBJ1-3, with D perhaps TRBD1 (5 bases). The CDR3 contains 15 residues. V was shortened by 1 base and J by 9 bases, with 16 bases between the two germline ends. CDR1 SGHTA and CDR2 FQGTGA come from the germline V gene.

This clone was counted only a few times. The chain recombines TRBV30 with TRBJ1-2; 11 bases agree with TRBD1. V lost 3 bases to trimming and J lost 4 bases; unmatched junction nucleotides: 7. Per germline, CDR1 GTSNPN and CDR2 SVGIG (reference sequence). The CDR3 extends over 15 amino acids. The CDR3 protein is CAWRDWDRGSYGYTF. CDR3 bases: TGTGCCTGGAGGGACTGGGACAGGGGGTCCTATGGCTACACCTTC.

The chain is built from TRBV27 and TRBJ1-6; perhaps TRBD1 as D (6 bases). Trimming took 8 bases from V and 1 from J, leaving 21 bases between them. The CDR3 runs 18 residues. From germline, CDR1 is MNHEY and CDR2 SMNVEV (reference sequence). This chain's CDR3 is CASALDGTPGSYNSPLHF. For the CDR3, the DNA is TGTGCCAGCGCACTGGACGGGACACCGGGTTCCTATAATTCACCCCTCCACTTT.

This chain links TRBV5-5 with TRBJ1-3; D gene uncertain. Germline V gene lookup returns CDR1 SGHKS and CDR2 YYEKEE (reference sequence). There are 12 residues in the CDR3. V lost 4 bases and J lost 4, with 6 bases in between. CDR3 DNA sequence: TGTGCCAGCAGCCAACAGGGAAACACCATATATTTT. Translation gives CASSQQGNTIYF.

The J gene is TRBJ2-7, the V gene TRBV20-1; 16 nucleotides match TRBD2. CDR1 is DFQATT, CDR2 SNEGSKA, per germline (reference sequence). V shed 3 bases and J 5 bases; nucleotides not matched to a gene: 7. This CDR3 has 16 amino acids. The CDR3: CSASSGTSGRADEQYF. The CDR3 bases are TGCAGTGCTAGTTCCGGGACTAGCGGGAGGGCCGACGAGCAGTACTTC.

V is TRBV28 and J is TRBJ2-2; D remains ambiguous. Trimming shortened V by 7 bases and J by 5 bases, and 14 bases separated the two germline ends. The germline gives CDR1 MDHEN, CDR2 SYDVKM. The CDR3 loop spans 14 amino acids. The CDR3 loop reads CASISLPRTGELFF. The DNA for the CDR3 is TGTGCCAGCATCTCCCTGCCGCGAACCGGGGAGCTGTTTTTT.

The gene calls are TRBV28 and TRBJ2-3, with a tentative D call TRBD2 (6 bases). The V end lost 5 bases, the J end lost 2 bases, and 14 bases lay between the germline ends. In germline, CDR1 is MDHEN, CDR2 SYDVKM. CDR3 length: 15 amino acids. CDR3 sequence: CASSTSSALTDTQYF. The CDR3 bases are TGTGCCAGCAGTACTTCTAGCGCCCTCACAGATACGCAGTATTTT.

The chain carries TRBV27 and TRBJ1-1, with 7 bases that match TRBD1. V lost 2 bases and J lost 1; bases outside the gene matches: 1. The CDR3 is 14 amino acids. Germline CDR1 reads MNHEY; CDR2 reads SMNVEV (reference sequence). CDR3 in amino acids: CASSLEGANTEAFF. CDR3 DNA: TGTGCCAGCAGTTTAGAGGGGGCGAACACTGAAGCTTTCTTT.

The chain recombines TRBV19 with TRBJ1-1, with 10 bases fitting TRBD1. J gave up 2 bases and V 7 bases, and 4 bases lay outside the gene matches. Germline CDR1 is LNHDA and CDR2 is SQIVND (reference sequence). This CDR3 has 14 residues. The DNA for the CDR3 is TGTGCCAGTATTTCGACAGGGGGCAACACTGAAGCTTTCTTT. It encodes CASISTGGNTEAFF.

The chain employs TRBV14 and TRBJ2-1; 7 bases are a match to TRBD1. Germline CDR1 is SGHDN and CDR2 is FVKESK. J lost 8 bases, V lost 1 base, and 11 bases had no gene match. The CDR3 contains 16 residues. The DNA for the CDR3 is TGTGCCAGCAGCCAAGTAGTGTCAGGGGGTGGGGATGAGCAGTTCTTC. Translating gives CASSQVVSGGGDEQFF.

This clone was found a few times. CDR3 sequence reads: CASSLDLKQGRFLYNEQFF. CDR3 bases: TGTGCCAGCAGCTTAGATCTGAAGCAGGGGCGATTTCTCTACAATGAGCAGTTCTTC. The gene calls are TRBV11-2 and TRBJ2-1; D is possibly TRBD1 (6 bases). Per the germline V gene, CDR1 is SGHAT and CDR2 is FQNNGV. Trimming took 0 bases from V and 3 from J, leaving 21 bases between them. The CDR3 totals 19 residues. The full variable domain, in which reference TRBV11-2 and TRBJ2-1 provide the parts outside the CDR3, is EAGVAQSPRYKIIEKRQSVAFWCNPISGHATLYWYQQILGQGPKLLIQFQNNGVVDDSQLPKDRFSAERLKGVDSTLKIQPAKLEDSAVYLCASSLDLKQGRFLYNEQFFGPGTRLTVL.

The chain recombines TRBV4-2 with TRBJ2-2; tentatively, D is TRBD2 (5 bases). Germline CDR1 LGHNA, CDR2 YNFKEQ. The CDR3 is 16 residues long. The ends were cut back, 1 base at V and 0 bases at J, with 9 bases in the middle. The DNA for the CDR3 is TGTGCCAGCAGCCAAGCACTAGATGCGAACACCGGGGAGCTGTTTTTT. Its protein is CASSQALDANTGELFF.